These T cell receptor beta chains were read from a single sample in a study of T cell changes during pregnancy in multiple sclerosis. Data came from immunoSEQ multiplex PCR; TCRdb stores just in-frame clones and leaves some out. The top ten hold under 0.75% of the sample, which has over 30,000 clones, around 90% seen once. Sequenced material: CD4+ T cells from peripheral blood mononuclear cells, taken in the second trimester of pregnancy. The receptors derive from a female donor in good health, enrolled as a control in a pregnancy study. CDR3s leave out the opening cysteine and the closing phenylalanine or tryptophan. A D gene is named only where the DNA matches it firmly. The listing skips clone size in some rows; elsewhere it reads once, few, many or a size class.

cdr3_aa d_call v_call clone_size
ASSPYWTGVNYEQY TRBD1 TRBV19 NA
ASSLPGQGYEQY TRBD1 TRBV6-5 NA
ASSLGGSNQPQH NA TRBV28 NA
ASSLVWTGRNTEAF TRBD1 TRBV11-2 NA
ASTLTSGSTDTQY TRBD2 TRBV7-9 NA
AISETAGNTIY NA TRBV10-3 NA
ASSLGRGSYEQY NA TRBV13 NA
ASSFRALTYEQY NA TRBV5-6 NA
ASSQGLGQGQETQY TRBD1 TRBV4-1 NA
ASSPNRGEAYSNQPQH TRBD1 TRBV4-3 NA
ASSPDRGVIRDTEAF TRBD1 TRBV5-1 NA
AISEGGQITYNEQF TRBD1 TRBV10-3 NA
ASSLGLAPETQY TRBD2 TRBV5-4 NA
ASSPAERGANEQF TRBD2 TRBV5-1 NA
ASSFLSTDAPSGNTIY NA TRBV5-1 NA
AWSVGGALNTEAF NA TRBV30 medium-sized
SAGDTEAF NA TRBV20-1 NA
ASQLAGGTDTQY TRBD2 TRBV9 NA
ASGLSSYSSPLH NA TRBV12-5 NA
AWSRRDRGINSNQPQH TRBD1 TRBV30 NA
ASSLIGREGTGELF TRBD2 TRBV7-3 once
ASSLDLGRGPGNEQF TRBD1 TRBV7-9 NA
AWSLGGVTDTQY NA TRBV30 NA
ASSPSDRGETQY TRBD1 TRBV7-9 NA
ASSLGGPSYEQY NA TRBV5-1 once
ASRLDTAVNTIY NA TRBV6-5 NA
SVSGIAKNIQY NA TRBV29-1 NA
ASKRGGPSNEKLF NA TRBV6-6 NA
ASSALAPEQY NA TRBV7-2 NA
ASSDTGGPNEKLF TRBD1 TRBV9 NA
ASSPQSLRGEAF NA TRBV7-8 NA
ASSSAGTGVREQY TRBD1 TRBV11-2 NA
AITQGAFSAAQPQH TRBD1 TRBV7-9 NA
ASGLVCPRGFWDSPLH NA TRBV12-5 NA
ASSSRDRGMNTEAF TRBD1 TRBV28 NA
ASSQDTGVDSSNEKLF NA TRBV4-3 NA
ASSLAREAGETQY NA TRBV7-2 NA
ASSLIRTGIGGQPQH TRBD1 TRBV7-8 NA
ASSLRTGELF NA TRBV27 NA
SAPRRYEQY NA TRBV20-1 NA
ASSHPDRAGGELF TRBD1 TRBV4-2 NA
ASSSSVSNQPQH NA TRBV7-9 NA
AISEFGTGGAGGQF TRBD1 TRBV10-3 NA
ASSGTGTATYQETQY TRBD1 TRBV5-1 NA
AWGTDYGYT NA TRBV30 NA
ASSVVSGGAGEQF TRBD2 TRBV9 NA
ASSKKGAGGFNRDGHYGYT NA TRBV21-1 NA